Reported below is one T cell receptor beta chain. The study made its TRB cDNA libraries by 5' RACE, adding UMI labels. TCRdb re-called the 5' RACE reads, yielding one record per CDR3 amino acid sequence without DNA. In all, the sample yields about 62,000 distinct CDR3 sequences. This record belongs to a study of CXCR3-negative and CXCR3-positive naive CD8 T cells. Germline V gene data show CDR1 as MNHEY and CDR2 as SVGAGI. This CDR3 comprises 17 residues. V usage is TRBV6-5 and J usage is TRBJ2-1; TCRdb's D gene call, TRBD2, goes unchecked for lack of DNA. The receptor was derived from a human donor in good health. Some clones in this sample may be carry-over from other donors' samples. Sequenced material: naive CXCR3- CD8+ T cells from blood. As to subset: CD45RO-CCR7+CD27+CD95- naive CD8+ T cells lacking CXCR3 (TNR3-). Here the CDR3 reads CASSYSTELAGLNEQFF.